These 7 T cell receptor beta chains originate from one sample sequenced in a study of T cell repertoires in aging, cancer and after chemotherapy. Multiplex touch-down PCR with TRB-A/B primers amplified rearranged V-D-J TRB sequences. A single record per CDR3 protein comes from TCRdb applying MiXCR to the multiplex PCR reads. This sample has under 7,500 distinct CDR3 sequences, with just under 30% found just once. The template was genomic DNA from peripheral blood, not RNA. Sequenced input: blood. Source of these receptors: a human donor in good health.

This clonotype was found once. This chain uses TRBV5-1 with TRBJ2-3; D is possibly TRBD1 or TRBD2 (5 bases each). Trimming removed 5 bases from V and 0 bases from J, with 16 bases in between. Germline CDR1 SGHRS, CDR2 YFSETQ. The CDR3 runs 16 residues. DNA for the CDR3: TGCGCCAGCAGACGGGAAACAGGCCTAAGCACAGATACGCAGTATTTT. It codes for CASRRETGLSTDTQYF.

The chain joins TRBV27 to TRBJ1-6, with 8 bases aligning to TRBD1. CDR1 and CDR2 (germline): MNHEY, SMNVEV (reference sequence). The CDR3 totals 14 residues. V trimming: 7 bases; J trimming: 5 bases; junction bases outside the gene matches: 4. CDR3 bases: TGTGCCAGCACTTACAGGGGGGATAATTCACCCCTCCACTTT. Amino acid sequence: CASTYRGDNSPLHF.

This clonotype was observed a handful of times. This rearrangement joins TRBV30 to TRBJ1-1; TRBD1 might be the D (5 bases). Germline V CDR1 and CDR2: GTSNPN, SVGIG (reference sequence). The CDR3 contains 12 residues. V dropped 5 bases and J dropped 6 bases, with 13 bases sitting between them. The DNA of the CDR3 is TGTGCCTGGGGGGGGGGGACCCCTGAAGCTTTCTTT. It yields the protein CAWGGGTPEAFF.

The chain joins TRBV19 to TRBJ1-1; 9 positions match TRBD1. The length of the CDR3 is 17 residues. V lost 6 bases and J lost 5; bases outside the gene matches: 16. Germline CDR1 reads LNHDA; CDR2 reads SQIVND (reference sequence). As DNA, the CDR3 is TGTGCCAGTAGGGCCGTACTTTGGGGACAGGGACGAACTGAAGCTTTCTTT. The encoded protein is CASRAVLWGQGRTEAFF.

The chain uses TRBV6-2 or TRBV6-3 and TRBJ1-1; tentatively, D is TRBD1 (5 bases). V dropped 6 bases and J dropped 4 bases, with 18 bases sitting between them. The CDR3 length is 15 residues. Germline CDR1 MNHEY, CDR2 SVGEGT. CDR3 region: CASRGDAQGSTEAFF. Written as DNA, the CDR3 is TGTGCCAGCAGGGGGGATGCGCAGGGATCCACTGAAGCTTTCTTT.

The chain is built from TRBV6-2 or TRBV6-3 and TRBJ2-3, with D perhaps matching TRBD2 (5 bases). Trimming shortened V by 2 bases and J by 2 bases, and 5 bases separated the two germline ends. The CDR3 spans 13 residues. Germline assignment: CDR1 MNHEY and CDR2 SVGEGT. CDR3 DNA sequence: TGTGCCAGCAGTTACCGGGACACAGATACGCAGTATTTT. Translation gives CASSYRDTDTQYF.

This clonotype was counted a single time. The rearrangement links TRBV20-1 to TRBJ1-1; 7 nucleotides agree with TRBD1. Germline lookup yields CDR1 DFQATT and CDR2 SNEGSKA (reference sequence). Trimming cost V 0 bases and J 3 bases; bases outside gene matches: 13. The CDR3 has 17 residues. CDR3 bases: TGCAGTGCTAGAGATCCTTGGGTAGGGGGCAGTGACACTGAAGCTTTCTTT. It specifies CSARDPWVGGSDTEAFF.